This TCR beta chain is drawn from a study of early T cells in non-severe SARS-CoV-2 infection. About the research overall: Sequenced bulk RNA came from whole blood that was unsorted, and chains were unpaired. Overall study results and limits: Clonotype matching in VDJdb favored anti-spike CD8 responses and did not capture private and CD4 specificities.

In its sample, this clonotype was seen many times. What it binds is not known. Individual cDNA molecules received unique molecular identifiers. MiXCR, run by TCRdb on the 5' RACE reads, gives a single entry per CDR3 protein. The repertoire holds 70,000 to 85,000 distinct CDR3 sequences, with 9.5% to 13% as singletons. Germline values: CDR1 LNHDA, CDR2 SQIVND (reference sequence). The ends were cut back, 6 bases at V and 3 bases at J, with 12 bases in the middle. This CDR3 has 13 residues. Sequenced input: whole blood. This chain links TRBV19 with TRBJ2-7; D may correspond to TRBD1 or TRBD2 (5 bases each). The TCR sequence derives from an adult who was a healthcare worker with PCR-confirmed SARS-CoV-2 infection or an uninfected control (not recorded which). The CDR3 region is CASSLGPHYEQYF. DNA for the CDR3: TGTGCCAGTAGCCTGGGACCGCACTACGAGCAGTACTTC.